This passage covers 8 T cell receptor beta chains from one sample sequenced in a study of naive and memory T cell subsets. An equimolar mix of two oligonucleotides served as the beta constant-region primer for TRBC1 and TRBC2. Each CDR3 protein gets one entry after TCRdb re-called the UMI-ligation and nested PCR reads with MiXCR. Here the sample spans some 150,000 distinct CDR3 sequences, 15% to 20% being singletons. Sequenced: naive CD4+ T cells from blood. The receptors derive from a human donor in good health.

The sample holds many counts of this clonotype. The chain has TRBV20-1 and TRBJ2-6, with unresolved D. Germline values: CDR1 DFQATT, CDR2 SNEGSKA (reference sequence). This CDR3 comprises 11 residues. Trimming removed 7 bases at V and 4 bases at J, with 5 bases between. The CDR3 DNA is TGCAGTGGGGCCGGGGCCAACGTCCTGACTTTC. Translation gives CSGAGANVLTF.

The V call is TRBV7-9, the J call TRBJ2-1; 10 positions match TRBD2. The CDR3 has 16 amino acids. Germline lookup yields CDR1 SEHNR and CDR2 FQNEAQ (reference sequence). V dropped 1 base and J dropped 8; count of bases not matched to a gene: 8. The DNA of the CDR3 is TGTGCCAGCAGCTTAGAGCTAGCGGGAGATCTCTATGAGCAGTTCTTC. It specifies CASSLELAGDLYEQFF.

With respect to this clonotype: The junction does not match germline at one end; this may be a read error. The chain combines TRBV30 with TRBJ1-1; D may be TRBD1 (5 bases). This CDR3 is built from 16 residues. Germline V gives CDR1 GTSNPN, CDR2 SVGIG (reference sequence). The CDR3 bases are TGTGCCTGGAAGGACGGGGCGGGTAGGATGAACACTGAAGCTTACTTT. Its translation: CAWKDGAGRMNTEAYF. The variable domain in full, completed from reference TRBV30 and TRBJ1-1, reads SQTIHQWPATLVQPVGSPLSLECTVEGTSNPNLYWYRQAAGRGLQLLFYSVGIGQISSEVPQNLSASRPQDRQFILSSKKLLLSDSGFYLCAWKDGAGRMNTEAYFGQGTRLTVV.

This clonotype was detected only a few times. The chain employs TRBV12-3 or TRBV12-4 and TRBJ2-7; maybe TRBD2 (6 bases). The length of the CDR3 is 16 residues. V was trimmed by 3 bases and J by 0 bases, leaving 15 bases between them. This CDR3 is CASSLRPGLYSYEQYF. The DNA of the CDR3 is TGTGCCAGCAGTTTGAGACCGGGACTGTACTCCTACGAGCAGTACTTC.

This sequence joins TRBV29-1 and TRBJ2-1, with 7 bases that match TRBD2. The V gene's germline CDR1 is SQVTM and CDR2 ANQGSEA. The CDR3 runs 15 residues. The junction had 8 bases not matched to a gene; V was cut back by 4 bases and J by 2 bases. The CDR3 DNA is TGCAGCGTTGTATGGGGGGGGACCACCTACAATGAGCAGTTCTTC. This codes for CSVVWGGTTYNEQFF.

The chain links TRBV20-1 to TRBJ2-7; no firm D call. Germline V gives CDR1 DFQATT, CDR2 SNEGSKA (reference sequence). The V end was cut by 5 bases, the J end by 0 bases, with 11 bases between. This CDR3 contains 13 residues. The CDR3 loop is CSAPGRASYEQYF. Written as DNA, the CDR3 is TGCAGTGCTCCCGGACGGGCCTCCTACGAGCAGTACTTC.

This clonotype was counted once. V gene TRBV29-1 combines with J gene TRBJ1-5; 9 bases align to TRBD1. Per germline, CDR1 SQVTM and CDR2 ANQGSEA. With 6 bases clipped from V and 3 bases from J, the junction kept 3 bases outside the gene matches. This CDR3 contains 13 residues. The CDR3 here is CSVQGATNQPQHF. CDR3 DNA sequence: TGCAGCGTACAGGGGGCAACCAATCAGCCCCAGCATTTT.

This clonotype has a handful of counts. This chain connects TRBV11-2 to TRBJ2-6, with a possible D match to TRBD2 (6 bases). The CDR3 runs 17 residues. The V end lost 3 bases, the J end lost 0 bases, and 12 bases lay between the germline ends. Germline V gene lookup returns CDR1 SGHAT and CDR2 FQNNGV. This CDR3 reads CASSFPWRDSGANVLTF. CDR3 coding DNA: TGTGCCAGCAGCTTCCCCTGGCGGGACTCTGGGGCCAACGTCCTGACTTTC.